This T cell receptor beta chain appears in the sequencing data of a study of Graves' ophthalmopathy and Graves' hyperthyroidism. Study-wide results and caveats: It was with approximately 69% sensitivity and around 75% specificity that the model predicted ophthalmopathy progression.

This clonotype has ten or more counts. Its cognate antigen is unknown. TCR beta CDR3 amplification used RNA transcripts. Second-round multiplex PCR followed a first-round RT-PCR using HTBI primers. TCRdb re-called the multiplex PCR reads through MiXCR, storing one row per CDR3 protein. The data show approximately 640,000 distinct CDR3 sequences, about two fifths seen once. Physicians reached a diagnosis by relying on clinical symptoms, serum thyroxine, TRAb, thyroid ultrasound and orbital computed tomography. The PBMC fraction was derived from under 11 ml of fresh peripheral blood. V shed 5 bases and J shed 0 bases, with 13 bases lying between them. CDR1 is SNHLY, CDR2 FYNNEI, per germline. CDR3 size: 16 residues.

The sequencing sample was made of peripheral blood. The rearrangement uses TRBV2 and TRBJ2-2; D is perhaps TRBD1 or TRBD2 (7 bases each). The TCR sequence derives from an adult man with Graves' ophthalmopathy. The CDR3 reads CASSLSGGANTGELFF. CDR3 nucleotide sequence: TGTGCCAGCAGTCTCTCAGGGGGGGCGAACACCGGGGAGCTGTTTTTT.